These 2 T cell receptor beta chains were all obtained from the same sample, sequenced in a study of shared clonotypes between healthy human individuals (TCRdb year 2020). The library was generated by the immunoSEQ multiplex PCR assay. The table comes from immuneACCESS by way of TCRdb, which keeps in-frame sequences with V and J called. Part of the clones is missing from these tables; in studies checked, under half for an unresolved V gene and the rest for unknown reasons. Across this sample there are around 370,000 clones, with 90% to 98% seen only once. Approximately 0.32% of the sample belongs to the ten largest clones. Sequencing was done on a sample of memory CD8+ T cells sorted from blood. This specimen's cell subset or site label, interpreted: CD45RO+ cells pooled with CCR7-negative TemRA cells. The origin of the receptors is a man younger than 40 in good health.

The CDR3 DNA reads as TGTGCCAGTAGTCGACAGGTCCTTGGGAGCAATCAGCCCCAGCATTTT. Protein: CASSRQVLGSNQPQHF. J is TRBJ1-5 and V is TRBV19, with D tentatively TRBD1 (6 bases). Trimming pared 5 bases from V and 1 base from J, leaving 15 bases between. The CDR3 contains 16 residues. CDR1 and CDR2 (germline): LNHDA, SQIVND (reference sequence).

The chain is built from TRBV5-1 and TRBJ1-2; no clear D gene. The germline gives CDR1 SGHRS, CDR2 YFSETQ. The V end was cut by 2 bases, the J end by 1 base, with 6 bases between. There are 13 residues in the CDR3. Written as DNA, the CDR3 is TGCGCCAGCAGCTTTGTCCTTAACTATGGCTACACCTTC. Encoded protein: CASSFVLNYGYTF. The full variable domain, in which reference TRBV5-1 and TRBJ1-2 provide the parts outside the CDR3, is KAGVTQTPRYLIKTRGQQVTLSCSPISGHRSVSWYQQTPGQGLQFLFEYFSETQRNKGNFPGRFSGRQFSNSRSEMNVSTLELGDSALYLCASSFVLNYGYTFGSGTRLTVV.